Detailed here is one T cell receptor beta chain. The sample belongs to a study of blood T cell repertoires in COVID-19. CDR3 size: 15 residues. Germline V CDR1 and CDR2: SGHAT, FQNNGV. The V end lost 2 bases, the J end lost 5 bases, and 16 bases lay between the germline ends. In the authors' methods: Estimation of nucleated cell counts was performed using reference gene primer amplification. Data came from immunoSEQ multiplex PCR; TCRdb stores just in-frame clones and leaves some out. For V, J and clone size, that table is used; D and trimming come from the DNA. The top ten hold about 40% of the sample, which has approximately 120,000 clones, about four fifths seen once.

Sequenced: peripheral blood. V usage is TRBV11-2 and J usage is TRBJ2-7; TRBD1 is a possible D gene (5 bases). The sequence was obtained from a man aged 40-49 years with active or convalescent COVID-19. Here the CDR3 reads CASSLSRIRDDEQYF. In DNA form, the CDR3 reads TGTGCCAGCAGCTTAAGCCGCATCAGGGATGACGAGCAGTACTTC.